These 5 T cell receptor beta chains share one sample of origin, sequenced in a study of identical twins. TCRdb processed the 5' RACE reads anew with MiXCR; each CDR3 protein has one entry. Counted here are 650,000 to 800,000 distinct CDR3 sequences, 8.6% occurring once; the ten biggest clones make up approximately 0.89%. The same sample was also studied in work on yellow fever vaccine responses in identical twins.

The sample taken for sequencing was PBMCs. The receptors come from a woman aged 18-29 years in good health.

This clonotype was counted between two and nine times. This sequence joins TRBV7-9 and TRBJ2-7; D is ambiguous. The CDR3 loop spans 13 amino acids. Germline CDR1 reads SEHNR; CDR2 reads FQNEAQ (reference sequence). Trimming took off 4 bases at V and 7 bases at J, with 14 bases between the two ends. The CDR3 protein is CASSSIGLGEQYF. The CDR3 DNA is TGTGCCAGCAGCTCAATCGGCTTGGGGGAGCAGTACTTC.

This clonotype occurred many times. The chain combines TRBV7-8 with TRBJ2-5; 7 bases line up with TRBD1. The CDR3 runs 15 residues. Germline lookup yields CDR1 SGHVS and CDR2 FQNEAQ. The V segment lost 5 bases and the J segment 2 bases; nucleotides outside the gene matches: 8. CDR3: CASSPDRFLQETQYF. CDR3 sequence (DNA): TGTGCCAGCAGCCCGGACAGGTTTTTACAAGAGACCCAGTACTTC. The variable domain in full, completed from reference TRBV7-8 and TRBJ2-5, reads GAGVSQSPRYKVAKRGQDVALRCDPISGHVSLFWYQQALGQGPEFLTYFQNEAQLDKSGLPSDRFFAERPEGSVSTLKIQRTQQEDSAVYLCASSPDRFLQETQYFGPGTRLLVL.

This clonotype was detected many times. The chain couples TRBV7-2 to TRBJ2-5; a possible D gene is TRBD2 (5 bases). Trimming removed 9 bases from V and 1 base from J, with 12 bases in between. Germline V gene sequence: CDR1 SGHTA, CDR2 FQGNSA. The CDR3 has 13 amino acids. The CDR3, as DNA: TGTGCCAGTCGGCGGACTCTCCAAGAGACCCAGTACTTC. It specifies CASRRTLQETQYF.

V usage is TRBV28 and J usage is TRBJ2-4, with 12 bases identical to TRBD1. V lost 4 bases, J lost 6 bases, and 4 bases stayed unmatched. The CDR3 contains 15 residues. Germline-derived CDR1 and CDR2 are MDHEN and SYDVKM. This chain's CDR3 is CASSWDRGLRNIQYF. The CDR3 nucleotides read TGTGCCAGCAGTTGGGACAGGGGGCTTAGAAACATTCAGTACTTC.

This chain links TRBV25-1 with TRBJ1-1, with 7 positions matching TRBD1. Germline CDR1 MGHDK, CDR2 SYGVNS. The V segment lost 5 bases and the J segment 3 bases; nucleotides outside the gene matches: 9. The CDR3 loop spans 15 amino acids. CDR3 protein: CASSSLDRVDTEAFF. In DNA form, the CDR3 reads TGTGCCAGCAGTTCCCTAGACAGGGTTGACACTGAAGCTTTCTTT.